The 20 T cell receptor beta chains reported below all come from one sample, sequenced in a study of shared clonotypes between healthy human individuals. The method was immunoSEQ multiplex PCR; TCRdb's version includes in-frame clones alone and lacks a portion of them. The sample lists about 470,000 clones; roughly three quarters were seen once. Sequencing was done on a sample of PBMCs. These receptors all come from a middle-aged woman in good health. Some clones in this sample may be carry-over from other donors' samples.

The gene calls are TRBV9 and TRBJ2-6, with unresolved D. The germline V gene encodes CDR1 SGDLS and CDR2 YYNGEE. The CDR3 has 14 residues. Trimming took 3 bases from V and 0 from J, leaving 4 bases between them. The CDR3 nucleotides read TGTGCCAGCAGCGCAACCTCTGGGGCCAACGTCCTGACTTTC. Amino acid sequence: CASSATSGANVLTF.

This clone came up once. The CDR3 sequence is CASSFPDRYNEQFF. The CDR3 DNA reads as TGTGCCAGCAGCTTCCCGGACAGGTACAATGAGCAGTTCTTC. The rearrangement joins TRBV11-2 to TRBJ2-1; 7 nucleotides agree with TRBD1. The CDR3 runs 14 residues. Looked up from germline, CDR1 is SGHAT and CDR2 is FQNNGV. V lost 3 bases to trimming and J lost 4 bases; unmatched junction nucleotides: 3.

The chain is built from TRBV10-3 and TRBJ1-1; TRBD1 aligns across 9 bases. The germline V gene encodes CDR1 ENHRY and CDR2 SYGVKD. The length of the CDR3 is 13 residues. V shed 6 bases and J 3 bases; nucleotides not matched to a gene: 2. The DNA for the CDR3 is TGTGCCATCAGAAGACAGGGGGACACTGAAGCTTTCTTT. As protein: CAIRRQGDTEAFF.

This sequence joins TRBV6-1 and TRBJ2-7; 10 bases fit TRBD1. There are 15 residues in the CDR3. The V gene's germline CDR1 is MNHNS and CDR2 SASEGT. Unmatched junction bases numbered 4, after V lost 1 base and J lost 4 bases. CDR3 in DNA: TGTGCCAGCAGTGAAGTGACAGGGGGCTTTTACGAGCAGTACTTC. Amino acid sequence: CASSEVTGGFYEQYF.

The chain carries TRBV13 and TRBJ2-1; D possibly corresponds to TRBD2 (6 bases). V lost 5 bases and J lost 6, with 20 bases in between. In germline, CDR1 is PRHDT, CDR2 FYEKMQ (reference sequence). The length of the CDR3 is 16 residues. CDR3 DNA sequence: TGTGCCAGCAGCCCTAGCGTCTTAAGCTGGCTCAATGAGCAGTTCTTC. Its protein is CASSPSVLSWLNEQFF. The complete variable domain, with remaining parts taken from reference TRBV13 and TRBJ2-1, reads AAGVIQSPRHLIKEKRETATLKCYPIPRHDTVYWYQQGPGQDPQFLISFYEKMQSDKGSIPDRFSAQQFSDYHSELNMSSLELGDSALYFCASSPSVLSWLNEQFFGPGTRLTVL.

This clone was seen more than once but under ten times. The chain recombines TRBV2 with TRBJ1-4; 7 bases map to TRBD1. V lost 6 bases and J lost 1; bases outside the gene matches: 11. The CDR3 covers 17 residues. In germline, CDR1 is SNHLY, CDR2 FYNNEI. The CDR3 bases are TGTGCCAGCAGACGACAGGGTTTCGGGGAAACTAATGAAAAACTGTTTTTT. This sequence encodes CASRRQGFGETNEKLFF.

This clone was seen many times. The chain combines TRBV5-6 with TRBJ2-5; D possibly uses TRBD1 or TRBD2 (5 bases each). The V and J ends lost 0 bases and 5 bases respectively, with 8 bases between them. Germline CDR1 and CDR2: SGHDT and YYEEEE. This CDR3 region has 13 residues. The CDR3 nucleotides read TGTGCCAGCAGCTTGGGAGGGGTCGAGACCCAGTACTTC. It specifies CASSLGGVETQYF.

The rearrangement joins TRBV7-2 to TRBJ2-1; D unresolved. The CDR3 runs to 11 residues. V gave up 0 bases and J gave up 9 bases, with 3 bases separating them. Germline lookup yields CDR1 SGHTA and CDR2 FQGNSA. The CDR3 DNA sequence: TGTGCCAGCAGCTTAGCGGTTGAGCAGTTCTTC. This encodes CASSLAVEQFF.

This chain uses TRBV29-1 with TRBJ1-2; tentatively, D is TRBD1 (5 bases). Trimming removed 0 bases from V and 4 bases from J, with 12 bases in between. The CDR3 length is 14 residues. The germline V gene has CDR1 SQVTM and CDR2 ANQGSEA. The CDR3 spells CSVEESRGVYGYTF. CDR3 nucleotide sequence: TGCAGCGTTGAAGAAAGTCGGGGGGTCTATGGCTACACCTTC.

This clone was counted only a few times. V and J are TRBV2 and TRBJ2-1; 10 bases are shared with TRBD1. The CDR3 has 14 residues. The germline V gene has CDR1 SNHLY and CDR2 FYNNEI. J lost 5 bases, V lost 9 bases, and 7 bases had no gene match. The CDR3 DNA is TGTGCCAGTAGGGGGGACAGGGGACACAATGAGCAGTTCTTC. It translates to CASRGDRGHNEQFF. Using reference TRBV2 and TRBJ2-1 for the parts outside the CDR3, the full variable domain is EPEVTQTPSHQVTQMGQEVILRCVPISNHLYFYWYRQILGQKVEFLVSFYNNEISEKSEIFDDQFSVERPDGSNFTLKIRSTKLEDSAMYFCASRGDRGHNEQFFGPGTRLTVL.

The rearrangement links TRBV6-5 to TRBJ2-7; 9 positions match TRBD2. J lost 2 bases, V lost 3 bases, and 2 bases had no gene match. This CDR3 is 14 amino acids long. Per the germline V gene, CDR1 is MNHEY and CDR2 is SVGAGI. This CDR3 reads CASSYASGAYEQYF. CDR3 sequence (DNA): TGTGCCAGCAGTTATGCTAGCGGGGCCTACGAGCAGTACTTC.

This chain connects TRBV28 to TRBJ2-7, with D possibly TRBD1 on 6 matching bases. The CDR3 contains 12 residues. The ends were cut back, 4 bases at V and 11 bases at J, with 15 bases in the middle. Germline V CDR1 and CDR2: MDHEN, SYDVKM. CDR3 DNA: TGTGCCAGCAGTTACGACAGGACGAGTAAGTACTTC. It translates to CASSYDRTSKYF.

The chain couples TRBV7-3 to TRBJ2-1; 7 nucleotides match TRBD2. V shed 5 bases, J shed 9 bases, and the junction held 7 bases outside the gene matches. The CDR3 runs 13 residues. CDR1 and CDR2 from the germline V gene are SGHTA and FQGTGA. For the CDR3, the DNA is TGTGCCAGCAGCGTAGGACTAGACTTTGAGCAGTTCTTC. Protein product: CASSVGLDFEQFF.

J is TRBJ2-1 and V is TRBV28; D is unresolved. The CDR3 sequence is 12 residues long. V was clipped by 7 bases and J by 10 bases, with 14 bases between them. The germline V gene has CDR1 MDHEN and CDR2 SYDVKM. The CDR3 nucleotides read TGTGCCAGCACCACGTCCACGGAGGAGCAGTTCTTC. Protein: CASTTSTEEQFF. Complete variable domain (other parts from reference TRBV28 and TRBJ2-1): DVKVTQSSRYLVKRTGEKVFLECVQDMDHENMFWYRQDPGLGLRLIYFSYDVKMKEKGDIPEGYSVSREKKERFSLILESASTNQTSMYLCASTTSTEEQFFGPGTRLTVL.

The V gene is TRBV28, the J gene TRBJ2-6, with 10 bases matching TRBD2. The CDR3 covers 17 residues. The germline CDR1 and CDR2 sequences are MDHEN and SYDVKM. V dropped 7 bases and J dropped 1; count of bases not matched to a gene: 7. Here the CDR3 reads CASKGSSGSSGANVLTF. As DNA, the CDR3 is TGTGCCAGCAAGGGGTCTAGCGGGAGTTCTGGGGCCAACGTCCTGACTTTC.

This clone was counted once. The rearrangement uses TRBV25-1 and TRBJ2-1; 15 bases line up with TRBD2. The CDR3 consists of 17 residues. Germline V gene sequence: CDR1 MGHDK, CDR2 SYGVNS. V was pared by 4 bases and J by 8 bases, with 9 bases of the junction left unmatched. CDR3 amino acids: CASSGRTSGRANDEQFF. Written as DNA, the CDR3 is TGTGCCAGCAGTGGGCGGACTAGCGGGAGGGCCAATGATGAGCAGTTCTTC.

J is TRBJ1-3 and V is TRBV5-4, with D perhaps matching TRBD1 (6 bases). The CDR3 runs to 14 residues. Trimming removed 10 bases from V and 4 bases from J, with 18 bases in between. Germline CDR1 and CDR2: SGHNT and YYREEE (reference sequence). CDR3 in amino acids: CAYGGDSAGNTIYF. CDR3 DNA sequence: TGTGCCTACGGGGGCGATTCTGCGGGAAACACCATATATTTT.

The sample holds one count of this clone. This chain links TRBV7-3 with TRBJ1-5; D uncertain. The ends were cut back, 4 bases at V and 1 base at J, with 5 bases in the middle. CDR1 and CDR2 (germline): SGHTA, FQGTGA. The CDR3 spans 13 residues. CDR3 nucleotide sequence: TGTGCCAGCAGCTCAGGCAGCAATCAGCCCCAGCATTTT. Its translation is CASSSGSNQPQHF.

As regards this clone: A far larger clone is off by one base, so a read error is likely. V and J are TRBV5-6 and TRBJ1-5; D may be TRBD1 (5 bases). CDR1 is SGHDT, CDR2 YYEEEE, per germline. This CDR3 is 16 amino acids long. Trimming removed 0 bases from V and 3 bases from J, with 13 bases in between. The CDR3 region is CASSLGGGSINQPQHF. The CDR3 bases are TGTGCCAGCAGCTTGGGTGGGGGATCGATCAATCAGCCCCAGCATTTT.

This clone showed up many times. CDR3 loop: CASSFRGWDEKLFF. The DNA for the CDR3 is TGTGCCAGCAGCTTCCGGGGTTGGGATGAAAAACTGTTTTTT. V usage is TRBV7-2 and J usage is TRBJ1-4, with no clear D. Germline CDR1 reads SGHTA; CDR2 reads FQGNSA. Trimming pared 3 bases from V and 6 bases from J, leaving 11 bases between. The CDR3 is made up of 14 amino acids.